This record covers a single TCR beta chain. Its antigen is unknown. Germline trimming cut 8 bases from V and 6 bases from J; bases unmatched to any gene: 7. CDR1 SSHAT and CDR2 FNYEAQ come from the germline V gene (reference sequence). The CDR3 length is 14 residues. This record belongs to a study of beta chain features in type 1 diabetes. Study-level results: No resolution was reached here on whether HLA type influences TCRB rearrangement.

TCRB transcripts that were expressed got sequenced, as all of the isolated RNA had been reverse transcribed. Sequenced by immunoSEQ multiplex PCR; TCRdb stores in-frame clones only, minus some. This table has about 150,000 clones, around 10% appearing once. The V gene is TRBV7-7, the J gene TRBJ2-1; TRBD1 matches at 10 bases. This receptor was identified in a man aged 18 to 29 in good health. The material sequenced was central memory CD4+ T cells from blood. Written as DNA, the CDR3 is TGTGCCAGCGGGACAGGGGAAGGTGGCAATGAGCAGTTCTTC. Amino acid sequence: CASGTGEGGNEQFF.